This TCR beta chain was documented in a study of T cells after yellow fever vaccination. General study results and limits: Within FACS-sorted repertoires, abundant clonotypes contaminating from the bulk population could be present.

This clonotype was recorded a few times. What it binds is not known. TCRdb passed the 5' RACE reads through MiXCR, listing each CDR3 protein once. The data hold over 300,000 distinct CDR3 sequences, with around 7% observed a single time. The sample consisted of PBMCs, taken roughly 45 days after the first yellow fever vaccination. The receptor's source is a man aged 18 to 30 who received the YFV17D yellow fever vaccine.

The CDR3 DNA reads TGTGCCAGCAGCCCATCGTGGGGGGCAAGCGAGCAGTACTTC. Residues: CASSPSWGASEQYF. The chain carries TRBV9 and TRBJ2-7; D possibly uses TRBD1 or TRBD2 (6 bases each). From germline, CDR1 is SGDLS and CDR2 YYNGEE. This CDR3 has 14 amino acids. Trimming took off 4 bases at V and 6 bases at J, with 17 bases between the two ends.